This T cell receptor (beta chain) was found in a study of cytomegalovirus exposure and HLA in healthy donors. Germline assignment: CDR1 MDHEN and CDR2 SYDVKM. With V trimmed by 7 bases and J by 4 bases, 13 bases remained unmatched. CDR3 length equals 16 residues. PCR used 60 Vbeta primers and 13 Jbeta primers. Method: immunoSEQ multiplex PCR; TCRdb's copy keeps in-frame clones and lacks some. The repertoire includes approximately 180,000 clones, around 75% of them detected once, and 2.9% sits in the top ten. The rearrangement links TRBV28 to TRBJ1-2, with 9 bases that match TRBD1. Sequenced: PBMCs. This TCR came from a male donor in good health and CMV-seronegative. The CDR3 region has the DNA TGTGCCAGCACCCCCCCTGGGACAGGGCGGTTCTATGGCTACACCTTC. It codes for CASTPPGTGRFYGYTF.